This entry is about one T cell receptor (beta chain). Sequencing was performed with immunoSEQ multiplex PCR; in TCRdb, only in-frame clones are kept and a portion is missing. Of about 130,000 clones listed, approximately 90% are singletons. This sample is part of a study of control samples from healthy donors and cancer patients. With 2 bases removed from V and 13 bases from J, the gap between germline ends came to 26 bases. The CDR3 contains 16 residues. Germline CDR1 and CDR2: MNHEY and SVGAGI. The chain recombines TRBV6-5 with TRBJ1-2; D possibly corresponds to TRBD1 (5 bases). Specimen: blood. This clonotype was obtained from a man aged 18 to 29 in good health. CDR3 amino acids: CASSYGTASRRSDSTF. CDR3 bases: TGTGCCAGCAGTTACGGGACCGCTTCCCGGCGGAGCGACTCCACCTTC.